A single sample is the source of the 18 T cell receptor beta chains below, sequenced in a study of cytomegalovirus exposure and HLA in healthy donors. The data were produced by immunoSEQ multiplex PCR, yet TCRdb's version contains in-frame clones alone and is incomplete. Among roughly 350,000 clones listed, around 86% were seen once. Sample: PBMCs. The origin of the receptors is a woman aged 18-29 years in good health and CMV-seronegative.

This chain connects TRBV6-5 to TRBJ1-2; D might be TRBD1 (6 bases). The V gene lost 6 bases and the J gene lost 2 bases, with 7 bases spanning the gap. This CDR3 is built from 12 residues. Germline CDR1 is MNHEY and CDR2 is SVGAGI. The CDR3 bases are TGTGCCAGCAGAGACAGGAACTATGGCTACACCTTC. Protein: CASRDRNYGYTF.

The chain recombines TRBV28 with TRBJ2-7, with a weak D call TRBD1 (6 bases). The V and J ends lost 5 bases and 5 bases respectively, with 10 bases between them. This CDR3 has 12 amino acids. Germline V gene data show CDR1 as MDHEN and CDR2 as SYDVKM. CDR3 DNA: TGTGCCAGCAGTGTACAGGGCAACGAGCAGTACTTC. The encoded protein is CASSVQGNEQYF.

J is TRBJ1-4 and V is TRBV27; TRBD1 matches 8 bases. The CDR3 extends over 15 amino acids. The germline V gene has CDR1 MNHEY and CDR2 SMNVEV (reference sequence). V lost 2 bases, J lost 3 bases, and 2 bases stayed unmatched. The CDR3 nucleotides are TGTGCCAGCAGTTTAGCGACAGGGGCTAATGAAAAACTGTTTTTT. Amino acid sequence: CASSLATGANEKLFF.

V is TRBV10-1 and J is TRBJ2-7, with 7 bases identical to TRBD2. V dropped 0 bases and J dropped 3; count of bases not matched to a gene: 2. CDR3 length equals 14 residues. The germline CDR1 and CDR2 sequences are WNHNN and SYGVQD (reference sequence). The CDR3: CASSESGDYYEQYF. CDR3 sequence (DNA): TGCGCCAGCAGTGAGTCGGGGGACTACTACGAGCAGTACTTC.

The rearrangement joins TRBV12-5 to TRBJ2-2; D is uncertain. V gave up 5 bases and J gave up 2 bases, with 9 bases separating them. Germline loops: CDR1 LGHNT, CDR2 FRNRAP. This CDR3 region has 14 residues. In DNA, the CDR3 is TGTGCTAGTGGTGAACTATCAAACACCGGGGAGCTGTTTTTT. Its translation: CASGELSNTGELFF. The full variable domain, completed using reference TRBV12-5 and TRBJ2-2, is DARVTQTPRHKVTEMGQEVTMRCQPILGHNTVFWYRQTMMQGLELLAYFRNRAPLDDSGMPKDRFSAEMPDATLATLKIQPSEPRDSAVYFCASGELSNTGELFFGEGSRLTVL.

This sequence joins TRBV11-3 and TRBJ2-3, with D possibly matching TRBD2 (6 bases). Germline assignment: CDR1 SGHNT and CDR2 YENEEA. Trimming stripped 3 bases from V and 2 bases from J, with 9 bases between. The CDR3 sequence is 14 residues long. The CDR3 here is CASSFRGATDTQYF. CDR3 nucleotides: TGTGCCAGCAGCTTTCGCGGGGCCACAGATACGCAGTATTTT.

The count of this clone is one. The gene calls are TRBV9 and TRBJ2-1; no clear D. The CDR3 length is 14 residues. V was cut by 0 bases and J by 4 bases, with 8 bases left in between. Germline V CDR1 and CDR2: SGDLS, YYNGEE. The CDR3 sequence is CASSVAVEYNEQFF. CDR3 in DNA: TGTGCCAGCAGCGTAGCGGTAGAATACAATGAGCAGTTCTTC.

CDR3 nucleotides: TGTGCCAGCAGCTTAGCGGGAGGGTTCGGTCTGGAGCAGTACTTC. This encodes CASSLAGGFGLEQYF. The V and J genes are TRBV5-4 and TRBJ2-7; 10 bases line up with TRBD2. Losses at the gene ends were 2 bases for V and 7 bases for J; bases not matched to a gene: 9. This CDR3 comprises 15 residues. The germline V gene has CDR1 SGHNT and CDR2 YYREEE (reference sequence).

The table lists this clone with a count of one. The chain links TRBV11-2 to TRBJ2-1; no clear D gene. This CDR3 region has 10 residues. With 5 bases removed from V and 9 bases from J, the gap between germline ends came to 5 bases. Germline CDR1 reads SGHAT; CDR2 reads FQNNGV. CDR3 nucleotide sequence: TGTGCCAGCAGCGGCCGTGAGCAGTTCTTC. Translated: CASSGREQFF.

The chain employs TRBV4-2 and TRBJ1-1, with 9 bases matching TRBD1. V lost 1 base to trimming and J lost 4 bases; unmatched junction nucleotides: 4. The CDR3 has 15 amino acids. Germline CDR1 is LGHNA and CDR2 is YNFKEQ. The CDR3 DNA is TGTGCCAGCAGCCAAGGACAGGGGGGAGGCACTGAAGCTTTCTTT. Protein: CASSQGQGGGTEAFF.

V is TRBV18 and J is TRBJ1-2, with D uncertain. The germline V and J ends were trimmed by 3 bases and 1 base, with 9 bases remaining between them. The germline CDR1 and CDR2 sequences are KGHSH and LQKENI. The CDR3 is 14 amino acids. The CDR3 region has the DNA TGTGCCAGCTCACCCCGGGAGGGTAACTATGGCTACACCTTC. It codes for CASSPREGNYGYTF. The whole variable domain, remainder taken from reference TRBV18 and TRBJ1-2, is NAGVMQNPRHLVRRRGQEARLRCSPMKGHSHVYWYRQLPEEGLKFMVYLQKENIIDESGMPKERFSAEFPKEGPSILRIQQVVRGDSAAYFCASSPREGNYGYTFGSGTRLTVV.

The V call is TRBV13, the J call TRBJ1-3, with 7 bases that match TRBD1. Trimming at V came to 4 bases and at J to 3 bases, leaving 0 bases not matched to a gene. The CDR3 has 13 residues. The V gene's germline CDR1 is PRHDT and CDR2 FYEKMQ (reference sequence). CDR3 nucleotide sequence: TGTGCCAGCAGCTACAGGGGTGGAAACACCATATATTTT. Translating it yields CASSYRGGNTIYF.

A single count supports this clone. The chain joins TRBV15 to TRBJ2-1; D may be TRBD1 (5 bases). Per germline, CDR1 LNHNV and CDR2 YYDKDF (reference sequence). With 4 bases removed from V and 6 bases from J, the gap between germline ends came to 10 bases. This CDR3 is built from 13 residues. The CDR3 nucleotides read TGTGCCACCAGCATATTCCAGGGCAATGAGCAGTTCTTC. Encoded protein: CATSIFQGNEQFF.

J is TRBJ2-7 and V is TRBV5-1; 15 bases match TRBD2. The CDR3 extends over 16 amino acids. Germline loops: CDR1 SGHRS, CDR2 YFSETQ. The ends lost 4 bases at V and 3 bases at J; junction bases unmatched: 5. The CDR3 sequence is CASSPGTSGRSYEQYF. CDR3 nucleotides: TGCGCCAGCAGCCCTGGGACTAGCGGGAGGAGCTACGAGCAGTACTTC.

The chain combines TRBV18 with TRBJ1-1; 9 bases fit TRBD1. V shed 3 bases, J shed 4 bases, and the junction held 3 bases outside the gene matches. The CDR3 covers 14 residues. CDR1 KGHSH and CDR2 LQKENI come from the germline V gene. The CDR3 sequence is CASSPPQGATEAFF. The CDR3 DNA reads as TGTGCCAGCTCACCCCCACAGGGGGCCACTGAAGCTTTCTTT.

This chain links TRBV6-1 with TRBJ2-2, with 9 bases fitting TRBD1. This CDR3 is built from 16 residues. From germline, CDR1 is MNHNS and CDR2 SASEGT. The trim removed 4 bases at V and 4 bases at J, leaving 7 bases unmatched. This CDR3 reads CASSGRQGGITGELFF. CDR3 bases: TGTGCCAGCAGTGGTCGACAGGGGGGAATCACCGGGGAGCTGTTTTTT.

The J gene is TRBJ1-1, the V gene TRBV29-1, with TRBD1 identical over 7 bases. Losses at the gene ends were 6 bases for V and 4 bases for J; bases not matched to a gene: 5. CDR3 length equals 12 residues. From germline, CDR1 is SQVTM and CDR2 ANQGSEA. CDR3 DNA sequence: TGCAGCGTGACAGGGTGGGTCACTGAAGCTTTCTTT. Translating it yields CSVTGWVTEAFF.

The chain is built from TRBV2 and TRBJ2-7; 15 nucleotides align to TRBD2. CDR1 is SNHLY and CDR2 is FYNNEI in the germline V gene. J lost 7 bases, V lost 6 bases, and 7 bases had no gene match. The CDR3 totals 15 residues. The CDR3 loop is CASRRGLAGGNEQYF. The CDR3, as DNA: TGTGCCAGCAGAAGGGGACTAGCGGGAGGTAATGAGCAGTACTTC.